The clone carrying this T cell receptor beta chain has at least ten counts. This entry comes from a study of CD8 T cells in ankylosing spondylitis. 5'-RACE, quantitative and with molecular barcodes, yielded the TCR beta libraries. MiXCR was run by TCRdb on the 5' RACE reads, yielding one entry per CDR3 protein. The table has roughly 64,000 distinct CDR3 sequences, 6.2% seen once. Trimming left V 0 bases short and J 13 bases short, with 10 bases between. The CDR3 totals 12 residues. V usage is TRBV12-3 or TRBV12-4 and J usage is TRBJ2-1; D perhaps matches TRBD2 (6 bases). This receptor was identified in a male donor with ankylosing spondylitis. What was sequenced was synovial fluid, either unsorted or a sorted T cell fraction (not recorded which). Written as DNA, the CDR3 is TGTGCCAGCAGTTTAGCATCCGGGAGTCAGTTCTTC. Residues: CASSLASGSQFF.